The 16 T cell receptor beta chains in this list originate from one sample, sequenced in a study of OX40 agonist ivuxolimab in advanced cancers. TCRdb's copy holds only in-frame clones and misses some; the assay was immunoSEQ multiplex PCR. The sample shows around 12,000 clones, more than 65% of them seen only once. The starting material was CD4+ or CD8+ T cells sorted from blood, obtained in a trial of the OX40 agonist ivuxolimab. These receptors originate from an adult with an advanced solid tumor such as melanoma, head and neck, liver or kidney cancer.

CDR3 residues: CASSPPRMLAGEGTDTQYF. In nucleotides, the CDR3 is TGTGCCAGCAGCCCTCCTCGGATGTTAGCGGGAGAGGGCACAGATACGCAGTATTTT. The V gene is TRBV11-2, the J gene TRBJ2-3, with 9 bases identical to TRBD2. Germline-derived CDR1 and CDR2 are SGHAT and FQNNGV. The CDR3 extends over 19 amino acids. The V gene end was trimmed by 5 bases and the J gene end by 1 base; junction bases not matched to a gene: 16.

In nucleotides, the CDR3 is TGTGCCATAGGGACCTACGAGCAGTACTTC. Translation: CAIGTYEQYF. The chain carries TRBV28 and TRBJ2-7, with D unclear. The CDR3 has 10 residues. Trimming left V 10 bases short and J 2 bases short, with 6 bases between. Germline CDR1 and CDR2: MDHEN and SYDVKM.

This rearrangement joins TRBV19 to TRBJ2-3, with no clear D. V lost 8 bases to trimming and J lost 0 bases, with 9 bases between them. Germline CDR1 reads LNHDA; CDR2 reads SQIVND (reference sequence). The CDR3 runs to 13 residues. The CDR3 DNA is TGTGCCAGTGGTCGCGCCAGCACAGATACGCAGTATTTT. It specifies CASGRASTDTQYF.

This chain links TRBV30 with TRBJ1-5; D remains unclear. V lost 0 bases to trimming and J lost 3 bases, with 6 bases between them. This CDR3 is 13 amino acids long. In germline, CDR1 is GTSNPN, CDR2 SVGIG (reference sequence). CDR3 sequence: CAWSVQPNQPQHF. CDR3 sequence (DNA): TGTGCCTGGAGTGTACAACCCAATCAGCCCCAGCATTTT.

This rearrangement joins TRBV27 to TRBJ2-3; 7 bases are a match to TRBD2. V was clipped by 5 bases and J by 3 bases; unmatched bases: 5. The germline CDR1 and CDR2 sequences are MNHEY and SMNVEV (reference sequence). CDR3 length equals 14 residues. The DNA of the CDR3 is TGTGCCAGCAGTCCCACGGGGGGTACAGATACGCAGTATTTT. This translates into CASSPTGGTDTQYF.

The rearrangement links TRBV11-3 to TRBJ1-4, with 8 nucleotides matching TRBD1. The J segment lost 3 bases and the V segment lost 3 bases, leaving 3 bases of the junction unmatched. The CDR3 totals 15 residues. Germline lookup yields CDR1 SGHNT and CDR2 YENEEA. The CDR3 here is CASSLGGQANEKLFF. DNA for the CDR3: TGTGCCAGCAGCTTGGGGGGACAGGCTAATGAAAAACTGTTTTTT.

The chain joins TRBV27 to TRBJ2-7; 7 nucleotides agree with TRBD2. V gave up 3 bases and J gave up 3 bases; unmatched junction bases: 8. Germline V gene data show CDR1 as MNHEY and CDR2 as SMNVEV (reference sequence). The CDR3 loop spans 15 amino acids. CDR3 residues: CASSFGPGTNYEQYF. The CDR3, as DNA: TGTGCCAGCAGTTTCGGCCCCGGGACTAACTACGAGCAGTACTTC.

The chain joins TRBV9 to TRBJ2-3; possibly TRBD2 for D (6 bases). This CDR3 spans 14 amino acids. Germline values: CDR1 SGDLS, CDR2 YYNGEE. V was trimmed by 0 bases and J by 10 bases, leaving 15 bases between them. CDR3 sequence reads: CASSVELAQISQYF. The CDR3 DNA is TGTGCCAGCAGCGTAGAACTAGCACAGATATCGCAGTATTTT. The entire variable domain, with the rest obtained from reference TRBV9 and TRBJ2-3, is as follows: DSGVTQTPKHLITATGQRVTLRCSPRSGDLSVYWYQQSLDQGLQFLIQYYNGEERAKGNILERFSAQQFPDLHSELNLSSLELGDSALYFCASSVELAQISQYFGPGTRLTVL.

This CDR3 reads CASSIGPEEDTQYF. As DNA, the CDR3 is TGTGCCAGTAGTATAGGGCCAGAGGAAGATACGCAGTATTTT. V gene TRBV19 combines with J gene TRBJ2-3; no firm D call. This CDR3 region has 14 residues. Germline V CDR1 and CDR2: LNHDA, SQIVND (reference sequence). V was shortened by 1 base and J by 5 bases, with 10 bases between the two germline ends.

V is TRBV7-9 and J is TRBJ2-7; tentatively, D is TRBD1 (5 bases). Germline CDR1 SEHNR, CDR2 FQNEAQ (reference sequence). There are 13 residues in the CDR3. Trimming stripped 5 bases from V and 2 bases from J, with 10 bases between. CDR3 DNA sequence: TGTGCCAGCAGCCCAGGGAATACCTACGAGCAGTACTTC. Protein product: CASSPGNTYEQYF.

The genes are TRBV6-5 and TRBJ2-1, with no clear D. The germline V gene has CDR1 MNHEY and CDR2 SVGAGI. V was cut by 6 bases and J by 7 bases, with 10 bases left in between. The length of the CDR3 is 12 residues. DNA of the CDR3: TGTGCCAGCAGCCATGAGAGGAATGAGCAGTTCTTC. It encodes CASSHERNEQFF.

The genes are TRBV7-9 and TRBJ2-7; 12 bases line up with TRBD2. J gave up 1 base and V 5 bases, and 12 bases lay outside the gene matches. This CDR3 has 18 amino acids. Germline V lookup: CDR1 SEHNR, CDR2 FQNEAQ (reference sequence). The CDR3 DNA follows: TGTGCCAGCAGCCCCCGACTAGCGGGAGAGAGGGGTTCCTACGAGCAGTACTTC. It specifies CASSPRLAGERGSYEQYF.

V gene TRBV7-6 combines with J gene TRBJ1-3; D call uncertain. The ends were cut back, 0 bases at V and 0 bases at J, with 3 bases in the middle. The CDR3 spans 14 residues. The V gene's germline CDR1 is SGHVS and CDR2 FNYEAQ. CDR3 DNA sequence: TGTGCCAGCAGCTTAGCAGGCTCTGGAAACACCATATATTTT. Encoded protein: CASSLAGSGNTIYF.

This clone was picked up a small number of times. The chain is built from TRBV7-9 and TRBJ2-1, with TRBD1 matching 8 bases. Germline CDR1 SEHNR, CDR2 FQNEAQ (reference sequence). The CDR3 runs to 11 residues. The J segment lost 10 bases and the V segment lost 8 bases, leaving 4 bases of the junction unmatched. This chain's CDR3 is CASDYRGEQFF. The CDR3 DNA sequence: TGTGCCAGCGATTACAGGGGGGAGCAGTTCTTC.

This sequence joins TRBV7-3 and TRBJ2-1; TRBD2 aligns across 9 bases. CDR3 length: 15 residues. With V trimmed by 2 bases and J by 8 bases, 7 bases remained unmatched. Germline assignment: CDR1 SGHTA and CDR2 FQGTGA. CDR3 protein: CASSLAGGPLDEQFF. The CDR3 DNA reads TGTGCCAGCAGCTTAGCGGGAGGGCCGTTGGATGAGCAGTTCTTC.

The CDR3 DNA follows: TGTGCCAGCAGTTTGGACCTTTCTAACTCCTACAATGAGCAGTTCTTC. Its translation is CASSLDLSNSYNEQFF. The chain couples TRBV27 to TRBJ2-1; no definite D call. This CDR3 comprises 16 residues. Germline V lookup: CDR1 MNHEY, CDR2 SMNVEV (reference sequence). The V and J ends lost 3 bases and 0 bases respectively, with 12 bases between them.